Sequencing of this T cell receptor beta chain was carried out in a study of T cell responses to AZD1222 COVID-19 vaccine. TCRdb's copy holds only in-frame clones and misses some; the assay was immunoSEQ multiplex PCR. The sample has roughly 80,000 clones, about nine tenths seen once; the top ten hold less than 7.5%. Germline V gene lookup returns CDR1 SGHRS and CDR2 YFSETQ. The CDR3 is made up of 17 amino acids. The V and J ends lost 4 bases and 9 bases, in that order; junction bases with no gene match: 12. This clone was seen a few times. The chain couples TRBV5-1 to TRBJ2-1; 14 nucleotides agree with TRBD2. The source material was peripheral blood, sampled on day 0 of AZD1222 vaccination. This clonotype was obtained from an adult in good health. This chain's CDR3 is CASSLGTSGGRVSEQFF. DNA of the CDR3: TGCGCCAGCAGCCTCGGGACTAGCGGGGGTCGTGTCTCTGAGCAGTTCTTC.